The rows below give T cell receptor beta chains drawn from one sample of a study of blood T cell repertoires in COVID-19. Produced via immunoSEQ multiplex PCR; TCRdb's table is partial and in-frame only. The sample comprises 150,000 to 200,000 clones, approximately 83% of which are singletons, and around 8.6% rests with the top ten. The sequenced sample consisted of peripheral blood. Receptors were obtained from a man aged 50-59 years with active or convalescent COVID-19. Each CDR3 is given with its conserved first and last residue. Each record gives: D gene, J gene, CDR3 length, clone size, V gene, CDR3 DNA, CDR3 protein. The D gene is left open where the match is weak. Only some rows state a clone size, as once, few, many or a class for expanded clones.

TRBD1	TRBJ1-2	16	.	TRBV4-1	TGCGCCAGCAGCCCTCCGGGACAGGGGGAGTCCTATGGCTACACCTTC	CASSPPGQGESYGYTF
.	TRBJ1-1	14	.	TRBV19	TGTGCCAGTAGTATAGGAGGGGAGGGCACTGAAGCTTTCTTT	CASSIGGEGTEAFF
.	TRBJ2-5	14	.	TRBV5-1	TGCGCCAGCAGCTTGGGACAGTACCAAGAGACCCAGTACTTC	CASSLGQYQETQYF
TRBD2	TRBJ2-1	15	few	TRBV10-3	TGTGCCATCAGTACTAGCGGGGGGGCTAAAGCCGAGCAGTTCTTC	CAISTSGGAKAEQFF
TRBD2	TRBJ2-7	17	few	TRBV7-6	TGTGCCAGCAGCTTAAGCGATAGCGGGAGGAGCTATTCCGAGCAGTACTTC	CASSLSDSGRSYSEQYF
TRBD1	TRBJ2-1	14	.	TRBV6-2/TRBV6-3	TGTGCCAGCAGTTATGACAGGGTGAAGGGTGAGCAGTTCTTC	CASSYDRVKGEQFF
.	TRBJ1-2	14	.	TRBV10-2	TGCGCCAGCAGTGGACCCGGGGATTGGGATGGCTACACCTTC	CASSGPGDWDGYTF
.	TRBJ1-1	14	.	TRBV9	TGTGCCAGCAGCCCCGTGGCACTGAACACTGAAGCTTTCTTT	CASSPVALNTEAFF
TRBD1	TRBJ1-1	16	.	TRBV28	TGTGCCAGCAGTCCAACCGACAGGGTCATGAACACTGAAGCTTTCTTT	CASSPTDRVMNTEAFF
.	TRBJ2-7	14	.	TRBV6-1	TGTGCCAGCAGTGAACGAGGGGGACCCTACGAGCAGTACTTC	CASSERGGPYEQYF
TRBD2	TRBJ2-3	20	.	TRBV2	TGTGCCAGCAGTGAAGCGCCCCAGACTAGCCCAACTACTAGCACAGATACGCAGTATTTT	CASSEAPQTSPTTSTDTQYF
.	TRBJ2-2	13	once	TRBV7-3	TGTGCCAGCAGCTCAGGTTCGGCCGGGGAGCTGTTTTTT	CASSSGSAGELFF
TRBD1	TRBJ1-5	17	.	TRBV7-9	TGTGCCAGCAGCTCATACTCGGACAGGGCTTCGGGTCAGCCCCAGCATTTT	CASSSYSDRASGQPQHF
.	TRBJ1-5	13	.	TRBV9	TGTGCCAGCAGCGTAGCTCCCCAGCAGCCCCAGCATTTT	CASSVAPQQPQHF
.	TRBJ2-3	13	.	TRBV3-1/TRBV3-2	TGTGCCAGCAGCCTGCAACAGTGGGATACGCAGTATTTT	CASSLQQWDTQYF
TRBD2	TRBJ2-7	13	.	TRBV10-2	TGCGCCAGCAGAACTAGCGGGGCTAACGAGCAGTACTTC	CASRTSGANEQYF
.	TRBJ1-3	18	many	TRBV3-1/TRBV3-2	TGTGCCAGCAGCCAAGAGAATTCGCTGGCAGGGGTGAGAAACACCATATATTTT	CASSQENSLAGVRNTIYF
TRBD1	TRBJ2-7	14	.	TRBV5-6	TGTGCCAGCAGCTTTGGGACAGTGACCTACGAGCAGTACTTC	CASSFGTVTYEQYF
TRBD2	TRBJ2-1	16	.	TRBV24-1	TGTGCCACCAGTGACCCCATAGCGGGAGGTATAAATGAGCAGTTCTTC	CATSDPIAGGINEQFF
TRBD1	TRBJ2-7	14	.	TRBV15	TGTGCCACCAGCAGAAGGACAGGGCTCTACGAGCAGTACTTC	CATSRRTGLYEQYF
.	TRBJ1-1	15	few	TRBV7-9	TGTGCCAGCAGCTCAGCCGACAACCTGAACACTGAAGCTTTCTTT	CASSSADNLNTEAFF
.	TRBJ2-3	13	.	TRBV7-9	TGTGCCAGCAGCTTTGTGTCGGCAGATACGCAGTATTTT	CASSFVSADTQYF
.	TRBJ1-1	14	once	TRBV5-4	TGTGCCAGCAGCTTGCAGCGGAAGAACACTGAAGCTTTCTTT	CASSLQRKNTEAFF
.	TRBJ1-2	15	.	TRBV11-2	TGTGCCAGCAGCATGATGTCCACAGTAAACTATGGCTACACCTTC	CASSMMSTVNYGYTF
.	TRBJ1-1	11	.	TRBV20-1	TGCAGTGCTAGGAAGGGGATCGAAGCTTTCTTT	CSARKGIEAFF
TRBD2	TRBJ2-1	16	few	TRBV6-2/TRBV6-3	TGTGCCAGCAGCCCCGGGACTAGCGGGGGTATCAATGAGCAGTTCTTC	CASSPGTSGGINEQFF
TRBD2	TRBJ2-1	15	.	TRBV27	TGTGCCAGCAGTTCTAGCGGGGGGCCCAGCGGGGAGCAGTTCTTC	CASSSSGGPSGEQFF
.	TRBJ1-1	13	.	TRBV10-3	TGTGCCACCACTCCCACACAGGACGGCGAAGCTTTCTTT	CATTPTQDGEAFF
.	TRBJ2-1	16	once	TRBV6-5	TGTGCCAGCAGTTACCGGTCGGAGCTCTCCTACAATGAGCAGTTCTTC	CASSYRSELSYNEQFF
.	TRBJ1-1	14	.	TRBV7-2	TGTGCCAGCAGCCCCGGACGGGGAAACACTGAAGCTTTCTTT	CASSPGRGNTEAFF
.	TRBJ1-1	14	.	TRBV6-6	TGTGCCAGCAGTTACAGGGAACCGGGAACTGAAGCTTTCTTT	CASSYREPGTEAFF
.	TRBJ1-1	14	.	TRBV11-2	TGTGCCAGCAGCTTAGATCCAGAGAGGACTGAAGCTTTCTTT	CASSLDPERTEAFF
.	TRBJ1-6	15	.	TRBV7-9	TGTGCCAGCAGCCCCCTGGGGGGGCGGGATTCACCCCTCCACTTT	CASSPLGGRDSPLHF
.	TRBJ1-1	13	few	TRBV12-3/TRBV12-4	TGTGCCAGCAGTTTGGGGCCTAACACTGAAGCTTTCTTT	CASSLGPNTEAFF
TRBD1	TRBJ1-2	16	.	TRBV28	TGTGCCAGCAGTCCGCCGGACAGGCGAAAAAACTATGGCTACACCTTC	CASSPPDRRKNYGYTF
.	TRBJ1-2	13	.	TRBV6-2/TRBV6-3	TGTGCCAGCAGTTACGGGACAACCTATGGCTACACCTTC	CASSYGTTYGYTF
TRBD2	TRBJ2-1	15	.	TRBV5-1	TGCGCCAGCAGCTTGGCGGTTAGCGGGAGGGGTGAGCAGTTCTTC	CASSLAVSGRGEQFF
TRBD1	TRBJ1-2	13	.	TRBV6-5	TGTGCCAGCAGTTCAACAGGGGCGGATGGCTACACCTTC	CASSSTGADGYTF
TRBD1	TRBJ1-4	16	.	TRBV29-1	TGCAGCGTTGGGTTTTCAGTAGGGGGCCGTAATGAAAAACTGTTTTTT	CSVGFSVGGRNEKLFF
.	TRBJ2-7	16	.	TRBV5-4	TGTGCCAGCAGCATGGGGGCAGGCACGAGCTCCTACGAGCAGTACTTC	CASSMGAGTSSYEQYF
.	TRBJ1-3	16	.	TRBV28	TGTGCCAGCAGTTTAGCGGAGTCACTATCTGGAAACACCATATATTTT	CASSLAESLSGNTIYF
.	TRBJ2-5	14	.	TRBV5-4	TGTGCCAGCAGCTTGGTTAACAGCCAAGAGACCCAGTACTTC	CASSLVNSQETQYF
.	TRBJ1-5	14	.	TRBV12-5	TGTGCTAGTGGTTTGTTCGGTAGCAATCAGCCCCAGCATTTT	CASGLFGSNQPQHF
.	TRBJ2-5	12	.	TRBV12-3/TRBV12-4	TGTGCCAGCAACTTAAGGGGGGGAACCCAGTACTTC	CASNLRGGTQYF
TRBD1	TRBJ2-2	15	few	TRBV6-5	TGTGCCAGCAGACCCGACAGGGGAGGAACCGGGGAGCTGTTTTTT	CASRPDRGGTGELFF
.	TRBJ1-1	13	.	TRBV12-3/TRBV12-4	TGTGCCAGCAGGTTCGGTTGGAACACTGAAGCTTTCTTT	CASRFGWNTEAFF
TRBD1	TRBJ1-5	16	.	TRBV28	TGTGCCAGCAGGCCGGGGGGACAGGGGAGGATTCAGCCCCAGCATTTT	CASRPGGQGRIQPQHF
TRBD1	TRBJ2-1	14	.	TRBV29-1	TGCAGCGTTAAAGGACAGGGGACGTACAATGAGCAGTTCTTC	CSVKGQGTYNEQFF
TRBD1	TRBJ2-5	15	.	TRBV18	TGTGCCAGCTCTCGCCGGGACAGCCTCCAAGAGACCCAGTACTTC	CASSRRDSLQETQYF
TRBD1	TRBJ1-6	14	.	TRBV7-3	TGTGCCAGCAGCGCCGGGACAGGAAATTCACCCCTCCACTTT	CASSAGTGNSPLHF
.	TRBJ1-3	13	.	TRBV7-9	TGTGCCAGCAGCTTGGCGGAGGGAAACACCATATATTTT	CASSLAEGNTIYF
TRBD2	TRBJ2-5	13	.	TRBV3-1/TRBV3-2	TGTGCCAGCAGCCTAACTAGCGAAGAGACCCAGTACTTC	CASSLTSEETQYF